One sample yielded the 31 T cell receptor beta chains listed below, sequenced in a study of human T cells and chemical hapten exposure (dated by TCRdb to the early 2020s). Library method: RACE. Sequencer: NextSeq 500. The public sequencing data were trimmed at Q25 with fastp and processed into clonotypes with MiXCR by TCRdb, which kept only in-frame beta chains. Rows with a matching CDR3 protein are joined into one entry that keeps the most common DNA and genes. The sample table lists 190,000 or so distinct CDR3 sequences, approximately 24% of them with a count of one. Jointly, the top ten make up 2% to 2.5% of the sample. This specimen's time point label, interpreted: patch test 3, about 24 weeks after DPC sensitization. Sample treatment or condition, as interpreted from the label and publication: therapeutic diphenylcyclopropenone sensitization with weekly scalp DPC. The material was whole blood, obtained in connection with sensitization to the hapten diphenylcyclopropenone (DPC). All receptors come from a middle-aged woman with alopecia areata. Some clones in this sample may be carry-over from other donors' samples.

CDR3 DNA: TGTGCCAGCAGCGTAGGTCAAGGGGGCCTTCAGCCCCAGCATTTT. It yields the protein CASSVGQGGLQPQHF. The chain couples TRBV9 to TRBJ1-5; 7 bases are a match to TRBD1. Losses at the gene ends were 0 bases for V and 6 bases for J; bases not matched to a gene: 6. The CDR3 is made up of 15 amino acids. Germline V gene sequence: CDR1 SGDLS, CDR2 YYNGEE.

This clonotype was detected ten times or more. The junction departs from the called germline gene at one end, perhaps through a read error. V gene TRBV7-7 combines with J gene TRBJ2-2, with 9 bases identical to TRBD2. The CDR3 is 16 amino acids. CDR1 SSHAT and CDR2 FNYEAQ come from the germline V gene (reference sequence). CDR3 loop: CASSLGLAQATGELFF. As DNA, the CDR3 is TGTGCTAGCAGCTTAGGACTAGCGCAAGCCACCGGGGAGCTGTTTTTT. The full variable domain, in which reference TRBV7-7 and TRBJ2-2 provide the parts outside the CDR3, is GAGVSQSPRYKVTKRGQDVTLRCDPISSHATLYWYQQALGQGPEFLTYFNYEAQPDKSGLPSDRFSAERPEGSISTLTIQRTEQRDSAMYRCASSLGLAQATGELFFGEGSRLTVL.

This clonotype was observed many times. The chain uses TRBV20-1 and TRBJ2-7; TRBD2 matches 7 bases. Unmatched junction bases numbered 10, after V lost 3 bases and J lost 5 bases. The CDR3 is 14 amino acids. CDR1 is DFQATT, CDR2 SNEGSKA, per germline (reference sequence). The DNA of the CDR3 is TGCAGTGCTAGTGCTGAGCGGGATTTGAACGAGCAGTACTTC. Protein product: CSASAERDLNEQYF.

The J gene is TRBJ2-7, the V gene TRBV7-8; 9 bases line up with TRBD1. Germline CDR1 and CDR2: SGHVS and FQNEAQ. The CDR3 has 15 residues. V shed 0 bases, J shed 3 bases, and the junction held 3 bases outside the gene matches. The CDR3 here is CASSLAGTGIYEQYF. The DNA for the CDR3 is TGTGCCAGCAGCTTAGCGGGGACAGGGATCTACGAGCAGTACTTC.

This clonotype was recorded a few times. The chain employs TRBV5-1 and TRBJ1-1, with 9 bases that match TRBD1. CDR1 SGHRS and CDR2 YFSETQ come from the germline V gene. The V and J ends lost 4 bases and 7 bases, in that order; junction bases with no gene match: 8. The CDR3 spans 14 residues. The CDR3: CASSVTGGRGEAFF. CDR3 sequence (DNA): TGCGCCAGCAGCGTCACAGGGGGCAGGGGTGAAGCTTTCTTT.

The CDR3 spells CASRPAFVSYNEQFF. DNA for the CDR3: TGTGCCAGCAGACCAGCCTTTGTCTCCTACAATGAGCAGTTCTTC. This sequence joins TRBV7-2 and TRBJ2-1; D is uncertain. The CDR3 extends over 15 amino acids. From germline, CDR1 is SGHTA and CDR2 FQGNSA. V lost 6 bases to trimming and J lost 0 bases, with 12 bases between them.

The chain uses TRBV6-5 and TRBJ2-3; no firm D call. Germline CDR1 MNHEY, CDR2 SVGAGI. The CDR3 has 13 amino acids. V lost 8 bases and J 5 bases, leaving 14 bases between the germline ends. CDR3 in DNA: TGTGCCAGCGGTACATCGTCCGGAGATACGCAGTATTTT. It is translated as CASGTSSGDTQYF.

V is TRBV29-1 and J is TRBJ2-7, with D possibly matching TRBD1 (6 bases). Germline V lookup: CDR1 SQVTM, CDR2 ANQGSEA. Trimming shortened V by 1 base and J by 9 bases, and 13 bases separated the two germline ends. The CDR3 consists of 12 residues. CDR3 protein: CSVEVSGARQYF. The CDR3 nucleotides read TGCAGCGTTGAAGTCTCAGGGGCCCGGCAGTACTTC.

J is TRBJ1-4 and V is TRBV12-3 or TRBV12-4; D perhaps matches TRBD1 (5 bases). CDR3 length: 14 amino acids. Trimming removed 7 bases at V and 5 bases at J, with 14 bases between. The CDR3 loop is CASTSWGGNEKLFF. The CDR3 nucleotides are TGTGCCAGCACCTCGTGGGGGGGGAATGAAAAACTGTTTTTT.

The sample holds one count of this clonotype. The chain combines TRBV28 with TRBJ2-1, with 9 bases aligning to TRBD2. The CDR3 spans 20 residues. J was trimmed by 0 bases and V by 2 bases; bases with no gene match: 14. CDR1 is MDHEN and CDR2 is SYDVKM in the germline V gene. The CDR3 loop is CASSLDAPVGREGSYNEQFF. The CDR3 bases are TGTGCCAGCAGTTTAGACGCCCCAGTTGGGCGGGAGGGCTCCTACAATGAGCAGTTCTTC.

As for this clonotype: This may be a read error, as it is one base from a much larger clone. The V gene is TRBV27, the J gene TRBJ1-1; 8 bases match TRBD1. CDR1 MNHEY and CDR2 SMNVEV come from the germline V gene (reference sequence). The CDR3 totals 15 residues. CDR3 region: CASGLSGQVNTEAFF. The CDR3 DNA reads as TGTGCCAGCGGTTTATCGGGACAGGTGAACACTGAAGCTTTCTTT.

This clonotype was picked up one time. This chain connects TRBV20-1 to TRBJ2-4; possible D gene TRBD2, 5 bases. Trimming took 2 bases from V and 0 from J, leaving 11 bases between them. The germline V gene encodes CDR1 DFQATT and CDR2 SNEGSKA (reference sequence). The CDR3 spans 15 residues. The CDR3 is CSARRLNLAKNIQYF. Here the CDR3 DNA reads TGCAGTGCTAGAAGACTAAACCTAGCCAAAAACATTCAGTACTTC.

The sample holds a few counts of this clonotype. The chain recombines TRBV29-1 with TRBJ2-1; tentatively, D is TRBD1 (6 bases). Between the trimmed V and J ends, which lost 8 bases and 0 bases, there was a span of 8 bases. The V gene's germline CDR1 is SQVTM and CDR2 ANQGSEA. This CDR3 region has 12 residues. The CDR3 region is CSMTGSYNEQFF. The CDR3 DNA reads TGCAGCATGACAGGCTCCTACAATGAGCAGTTCTTC.

Sample share makes this clonotype medium-sized. The V gene is TRBV27, the J gene TRBJ2-1; a weak D match, TRBD1 (5 bases). Germline V gene sequence: CDR1 MNHEY, CDR2 SMNVEV (reference sequence). This CDR3 has 15 residues. Trimming cost V 0 bases and J 7 bases, with 13 bases left between them. In DNA, the CDR3 is TGTGCCAGCAGTTTATCGAGTAGGGGTTATAATGAGCAGTTCTTC. This translates into CASSLSSRGYNEQFF.

V gene TRBV4-2 combines with J gene TRBJ1-6, with D perhaps TRBD1 (5 bases). The CDR3 runs 16 residues. In germline, CDR1 is LGHNA, CDR2 YNFKEQ. Trimming shortened V by 3 bases and J by 8 bases, and 17 bases separated the two germline ends. DNA of the CDR3: TGTGCCAGCAGCCACCTTACTACAGGAGAGGATTCACCCCTCCACTTT. This gives the protein CASSHLTTGEDSPLHF.

The J gene is TRBJ2-7, the V gene TRBV7-2; weak D call: TRBD1 (5 bases). Germline CDR1 is SGHTA and CDR2 is FQGNSA. The CDR3 has 13 amino acids. V lost 0 bases and J lost 7, with 10 bases in between. The CDR3 here is CASSLALRGEQYF. CDR3 sequence (DNA): TGTGCCAGCAGCTTAGCGCTTAGGGGAGAGCAGTACTTC.

This rearrangement joins TRBV7-2 to TRBJ2-7; the match to TRBD2 covers 7 bases. The CDR3 runs 14 residues. The V and J ends lost 3 bases and 3 bases, in that order; junction bases with no gene match: 5. The germline V gene encodes CDR1 SGHTA and CDR2 FQGNSA. CDR3 residues: CASSFLTSSYEQYF. CDR3 in DNA: TGTGCCAGCAGCTTTCTGACTAGCAGCTACGAGCAGTACTTC.

This clonotype was observed a few times. V is TRBV27 and J is TRBJ1-2, with D perhaps TRBD1 (6 bases). Trimming took 4 bases from V and 6 from J, leaving 15 bases between them. CDR1 and CDR2 (germline): MNHEY, SMNVEV (reference sequence). This CDR3 is 14 amino acids long. CDR3 loop: CASSSRGAGHGYTF. DNA for the CDR3: TGTGCCAGCAGTTCACGGGGGGCGGGGCATGGCTACACCTTC.

This clonotype was found a few times. A junction end diverges from the germline sequence, so it may reflect a read error. The chain couples TRBV5-1 to TRBJ2-2; maybe TRBD1 (6 bases). Germline loops: CDR1 SGHRS, CDR2 YFSETQ. CDR3 length equals 14 residues. The CDR3 region is CASSLQGATGELFF. The CDR3 DNA reads TGTGCCAGCAGCTTACAGGGAGCCACCGGGGAGCTGTTTTTT.

This clonotype was observed a few times. This rearrangement joins TRBV20-1 to TRBJ1-2; maybe TRBD1 (6 bases). The CDR3 spans 12 residues. With 3 bases removed from V and 4 bases from J, the gap between germline ends came to 9 bases. Germline CDR1 DFQATT, CDR2 SNEGSKA (reference sequence). The CDR3 loop is CSASGGGYGYTF. The CDR3 nucleotides are TGCAGTGCTAGCGGGGGCGGCTATGGCTACACCTTC.

In its sample, this clonotype was seen a few times. The V gene is TRBV20-1, the J gene TRBJ2-3; 14 positions agree with TRBD2. The germline CDR1 and CDR2 sequences are DFQATT and SNEGSKA (reference sequence). CDR3 size: 17 residues. The J segment lost 4 bases and the V segment lost 0 bases, leaving 6 bases of the junction unmatched. The CDR3 loop is CSARDLTSGRAADTQYF. The DNA of the CDR3 is TGCAGTGCTAGAGATCTGACTAGCGGGAGGGCCGCAGATACGCAGTATTTT.

The table lists this clonotype with a few counts. V gene TRBV29-1 combines with J gene TRBJ1-1; D not certain. V was trimmed by 4 bases and J by 3 bases, leaving 9 bases between them. The germline CDR1 and CDR2 sequences are SQVTM and ANQGSEA. The CDR3 runs to 12 residues. The CDR3 region is CSVVDGDTEAFF. As DNA, the CDR3 is TGCAGCGTTGTAGATGGTGACACTGAAGCTTTCTTT.

The chain joins TRBV10-3 to TRBJ1-3, with D unresolved. The germline CDR1 and CDR2 sequences are ENHRY and SYGVKD. The V end lost 7 bases, the J end lost 0 bases, and 10 bases lay between the germline ends. This CDR3 comprises 14 residues. CDR3 amino acids: CAINGGFSGNTIYF. The CDR3, as DNA: TGTGCCATCAACGGTGGGTTCTCTGGAAACACCATATATTTT.

This chain connects TRBV7-2 to TRBJ1-5; 7 bases align to TRBD1. The CDR3 covers 14 residues. The V gene's germline CDR1 is SGHTA and CDR2 FQGNSA. With V trimmed by 4 bases and J by 7 bases, 7 bases remained unmatched. The CDR3 spells CASSSGQPGQPQHF. CDR3 DNA: TGTGCCAGCAGCTCGGGACAGCCGGGCCAGCCCCAGCATTTT.

This chain links TRBV24-1 with TRBJ2-3; TRBD1 matches 7 bases. The CDR3 has 14 residues. CDR1 is KGHDR and CDR2 is SFDVKD in the germline V gene. V trimming: 12 bases; J trimming: 2 bases; junction bases outside the gene matches: 10. CDR3: CASSVGQPTDTQYF. Here the CDR3 DNA reads TGTGCCTCCTCCGTGGGACAGCCCACAGATACGCAGTATTTT.

The V and J genes are TRBV20-1 and TRBJ2-3, with 8 bases that match TRBD2. The germline V gene encodes CDR1 DFQATT and CDR2 SNEGSKA (reference sequence). The CDR3 runs 15 residues. Trimming took 2 bases from V and 0 from J; bases not matched to a gene: 4. The CDR3 is CSARPLAGSTDTQYF. CDR3 sequence (DNA): TGCAGTGCTAGACCCCTAGCGGGTAGCACAGATACGCAGTATTTT.

This clonotype has more than one count but fewer than ten. The rearrangement uses TRBV7-2 and TRBJ1-1, with TRBD1 matching over 7 bases. V lost 2 bases to trimming and J lost 10 bases; unmatched junction nucleotides: 7. Germline V lookup: CDR1 SGHTA, CDR2 FQGNSA. The CDR3 has 13 residues. The DNA of the CDR3 is TGTGCCAGCAGCTTAACCTACGACAGGGTAGCTTTCTTT. Translation gives CASSLTYDRVAFF. Variable domain in full (rest from reference TRBV7-2 and TRBJ1-1): GAGVSQSPSNKVTEKGKDVELRCDPISGHTALYWYRQSLGQGLEFLIYFQGNSAPDKSGLPSDRFSAERTGGSVSTLTIQRTQQEDSAVYLCASSLTYDRVAFFGQGTRLTVV.

CDR3 sequence reads: CASSLHGYEQYF. CDR3 DNA: TGTGCCAGCAGCTTGCACGGGTACGAGCAGTACTTC. The rearrangement uses TRBV7-2 and TRBJ2-7, with unresolved D. CDR1 is SGHTA and CDR2 is FQGNSA in the germline V gene. V lost 3 bases to trimming and J lost 4 bases, with 7 bases between them. The CDR3 loop spans 12 amino acids.

This clonotype was counted between two and nine times. The V and J genes are TRBV6-5 and TRBJ2-6; D remains ambiguous. V gave up 5 bases and J gave up 0 bases, with 14 bases separating them. Germline lookup yields CDR1 MNHEY and CDR2 SVGAGI. This CDR3 has 17 amino acids. The DNA for the CDR3 is TGTGCCAGCAGTCCCGCTTATCGGGTCTCTGGGGCCAACGTCCTGACTTTC. Its protein is CASSPAYRVSGANVLTF.

This clonotype was observed a handful of times. The chain uses TRBV15 and TRBJ2-7; no reliable D call. V gave up 0 bases and J gave up 9 bases, with 9 bases separating them. Looked up from germline, CDR1 is LNHNV and CDR2 is YYDKDF (reference sequence). CDR3 length: 12 amino acids. The CDR3 sequence is CATSRDRQGQYF. The CDR3 coding sequence is TGTGCCACCAGCAGAGATCGTCAAGGGCAGTACTTC.

This clonotype appeared a few times. This rearrangement joins TRBV6-5 to TRBJ2-1; 9 nucleotides agree with TRBD2. Germline V lookup: CDR1 MNHEY, CDR2 SVGAGI. The CDR3 contains 15 residues. V was pared by 2 bases and J by 10 bases, with 9 bases of the junction left unmatched. The CDR3 DNA follows: TGTGCCAGCAGTTACCAGGGACTAGCTCGGGGAGAGCAGTTCTTC. Amino acids: CASSYQGLARGEQFF.